The 23 T cell receptor beta chains below all came from one sample that was sequenced in a study of cytomegalovirus exposure and HLA in healthy donors. Repertoires were generated with immunoSEQ multiplex PCR, while TCRdb's copy carries only in-frame clones and drops some. The table lists about 240,000 clones, around 88% of them singletons. Sequencing input: PBMCs. The receptors shown here come from a woman aged 30 to 39 in good health and CMV-seropositive.

CDR3 in amino acids: CASSSLAGVLSYEQYF. As DNA, the CDR3 is TGTGCCAGCAGTAGTCTAGCGGGAGTCCTCTCCTACGAGCAGTACTTC. The chain couples TRBV2 to TRBJ2-7, with 10 bases identical to TRBD2. CDR3 size: 16 residues. The V segment lost 5 bases and the J segment 0 bases; nucleotides outside the gene matches: 7. Germline CDR1 is SNHLY and CDR2 is FYNNEI. Together with reference TRBV2 and TRBJ2-7, the CDR3 gives the full variable domain: EPEVTQTPSHQVTQMGQEVILRCVPISNHLYFYWYRQILGQKVEFLVSFYNNEISEKSEIFDDQFSVERPDGSNFTLKIRSTKLEDSAMYFCASSSLAGVLSYEQYFGPGTRLTVT.

This chain links TRBV30 with TRBJ1-1; TRBD1 aligns across 8 bases. The germline V gene has CDR1 GTSNPN and CDR2 SVGIG (reference sequence). This CDR3 has 14 residues. V was clipped by 0 bases and J by 10 bases; unmatched bases: 10. CDR3: CAWSVRGQGVGAFF. The CDR3 bases are TGTGCCTGGAGTGTACGAGGACAGGGTGTGGGAGCTTTCTTT.

V is TRBV6-1 and J is TRBJ1-1; 10 bases line up with TRBD1. With 6 bases clipped from V and 3 bases from J, the junction kept 7 bases outside the gene matches. CDR1 MNHNS and CDR2 SASEGT come from the germline V gene. The CDR3 is 15 residues long. The CDR3 spells CASRRDDRGHTEAFF. In nucleotides, the CDR3 is TGTGCCAGCAGGAGAGATGACAGGGGGCACACTGAAGCTTTCTTT.

The V call is TRBV28, the J call TRBJ1-2, with 12 bases that match TRBD1. This CDR3 has 14 amino acids. Germline trimming cut 5 bases from V and 8 bases from J; bases unmatched to any gene: 6. The germline CDR1 and CDR2 sequences are MDHEN and SYDVKM. The CDR3 nucleotides read TGTGCCAGCAGTCCGGGACAGGGGGCGGACGGCTACACCTTC. Protein product: CASSPGQGADGYTF.

In its sample, this clone was seen a few times. This chain joins TRBV20-1 and TRBJ1-1; D is undetermined. V lost 7 bases and J lost 0, with 6 bases in between. Per the germline V gene, CDR1 is DFQATT and CDR2 is SNEGSKA (reference sequence). The CDR3 spans 11 residues. The CDR3 loop reads CSGFMNTEAFF. CDR3 coding DNA: TGCAGTGGTTTCATGAACACTGAAGCTTTCTTT.

The chain links TRBV7-8 to TRBJ2-2, with 10 bases fitting TRBD2. Germline values: CDR1 SGHVS, CDR2 FQNEAQ. Germline trimming cut 5 bases from V and 6 bases from J; bases unmatched to any gene: 12. The CDR3 has 17 amino acids. The CDR3 here is CASSRTSGISLPGELFF. In nucleotides, the CDR3 is TGTGCCAGCAGCCGGACTAGCGGAATCTCACTCCCCGGGGAGCTGTTTTTT.

The chain carries TRBV7-6 and TRBJ2-1; 10 bases agree with TRBD2. The V segment lost 5 bases and the J segment 10 bases; nucleotides outside the gene matches: 5. This CDR3 region has 13 residues. The germline V gene encodes CDR1 SGHVS and CDR2 FNYEAQ. In DNA form, the CDR3 reads TGTGCCAGCAGCCCAAAACTAGCGGGAGAGCAGTTCTTC. This sequence encodes CASSPKLAGEQFF. Complete variable domain (other parts from reference TRBV7-6 and TRBJ2-1): GAGVSQSPRYKVTKRGQDVALRCDPISGHVSLYWYRQALGQGPEFLTYFNYEAQQDKSGLPNDRFSAERPEGSISTLTIQRTEQRDSAMYRCASSPKLAGEQFFGPGTRLTVL.

The sample holds one count of this clone. The chain uses TRBV5-1 and TRBJ2-7, with 9 bases identical to TRBD1. With V trimmed by 2 bases and J by 3 bases, 3 bases remained unmatched. The germline gives CDR1 SGHRS, CDR2 YFSETQ. This CDR3 has 14 amino acids. CDR3 bases: TGCGCCAGCAGCTTAACGGGACAGGGCTACGAGCAGTACTTC. Encoded protein: CASSLTGQGYEQYF.

The table lists this clone with a count of one. V gene TRBV5-4 combines with J gene TRBJ2-3; TRBD1 aligns across 10 bases. V gave up 1 base and J gave up 3 bases; unmatched junction bases: 2. The V gene's germline CDR1 is SGHNT and CDR2 YYREEE (reference sequence). This CDR3 is 15 amino acids long. The CDR3 sequence: CASSLRQGATDTQYF. CDR3 nucleotides: TGTGCCAGCAGCTTGAGACAGGGGGCGACAGATACGCAGTATTTT.

The genes are TRBV11-3 and TRBJ2-3; 9 bases match TRBD2. The V gene's germline CDR1 is SGHNT and CDR2 YENEEA. The ends lost 5 bases at V and 2 bases at J; junction bases unmatched: 2. The CDR3 loop spans 14 amino acids. The CDR3 DNA reads as TGTGCCAGCAGCCCTAGCGGGGACACAGATACGCAGTATTTT. It yields the protein CASSPSGDTDTQYF. Full variable domain (rest looked up from reference TRBV11-3 and TRBJ2-3): EAGVVQSPRYKIIEKKQPVAFWCNPISGHNTLYWYLQNLGQGPELLIRYENEEAVDDSQLPKDRFSAERLKGVDSTLKIQPAELGDSAVYLCASSPSGDTDTQYFGPGTRLTVL.

This clone was counted once. V and J are TRBV11-2 and TRBJ2-2; D is perhaps TRBD2 (6 bases). The CDR3 is 16 amino acids. Per the germline V gene, CDR1 is SGHAT and CDR2 is FQNNGV. V was clipped by 4 bases and J by 1 base, with 13 bases between them. The CDR3 loop reads CASSSAGSGNTGELFF. The CDR3 DNA is TGTGCCAGCAGCTCCGCGGGTAGCGGGAACACCGGGGAGCTGTTTTTT.

This clone was seen a single time. This sequence joins TRBV6-6 and TRBJ2-7; 8 nucleotides match TRBD1. The CDR3 has 13 amino acids. Germline V gives CDR1 MNHNY, CDR2 SVGAGI (reference sequence). The ends lost 5 bases at V and 4 bases at J; junction bases unmatched: 4. The CDR3 DNA reads TGTGCCAGCAGTCAGGGGGCGCATTACGAGCAGTACTTC. It specifies CASSQGAHYEQYF.

The rearrangement links TRBV5-1 to TRBJ2-5; D is undetermined. The CDR3 runs 13 residues. Germline loops: CDR1 SGHRS, CDR2 YFSETQ. The V end was cut by 1 base, the J end by 1 base, with 5 bases between. DNA for the CDR3: TGCGCCAGCAGCTTGAGCGCCCAAGAGACCCAGTACTTC. This codes for CASSLSAQETQYF.

The rearrangement links TRBV6-1 to TRBJ2-3; 11 bases are a match to TRBD2. The V gene end was trimmed by 2 bases and the J gene end by 6 bases; junction bases not matched to a gene: 10. Germline-derived CDR1 and CDR2 are MNHNS and SASEGT. The CDR3 loop spans 17 amino acids. The CDR3 DNA reads TGTGCCAGCAGTGAAAGCGGGACTAGCGGAGTCCGGGATACGCAGTATTTT. Amino acids: CASSESGTSGVRDTQYF.

The rearrangement joins TRBV7-9 to TRBJ2-3; 11 positions match TRBD1. Germline values: CDR1 SEHNR, CDR2 FQNEAQ (reference sequence). With 5 bases clipped from V and 6 bases from J, the junction kept 4 bases outside the gene matches. The CDR3 contains 14 residues. The CDR3 sequence is CASSRTGGADTQYF. In DNA, the CDR3 is TGTGCCAGCAGCCGGACAGGGGGCGCGGATACGCAGTATTTT.

This chain connects TRBV5-1 to TRBJ2-2; 7 positions agree with TRBD1. This CDR3 is built from 14 residues. Germline lookup yields CDR1 SGHRS and CDR2 YFSETQ. V was pared by 4 bases and J by 3 bases, with 3 bases of the junction left unmatched. The CDR3 sequence is CASSLGQHTGELFF. Written as DNA, the CDR3 is TGCGCCAGCAGCCTGGGACAGCACACCGGGGAGCTGTTTTTT.

This chain links TRBV30 with TRBJ1-3, with unresolved D. V lost 4 bases and J lost 0, with 4 bases in between. The CDR3 has 12 amino acids. CDR1 and CDR2 from the germline V gene are GTSNPN and SVGIG (reference sequence). The CDR3 is CAWTSSGNTIYF. CDR3 nucleotides: TGTGCCTGGACATCCTCTGGAAACACCATATATTTT.

This chain joins TRBV6-1 and TRBJ2-3, with a tentative D call TRBD2 (5 bases). The CDR3 runs to 16 residues. The V gene lost 0 bases and the J gene lost 2 bases, with 12 bases spanning the gap. Germline V gene data show CDR1 as MNHNS and CDR2 as SASEGT. CDR3 protein: CASSEARASFTDTQYF. The CDR3 bases are TGTGCCAGCAGTGAAGCGAGGGCAAGCTTCACAGATACGCAGTATTTT.

The chain joins TRBV5-6 to TRBJ2-2; D gene uncertain. V lost 5 bases and J lost 3, with 8 bases in between. Germline loops: CDR1 SGHDT, CDR2 YYEEEE. This CDR3 is 13 amino acids long. The CDR3 reads CASRREYTGELFF. CDR3 DNA sequence: TGTGCCAGCAGGAGAGAATACACCGGGGAGCTGTTTTTT.

Here the CDR3 reads CASSWSGLAGTDTQYF. The CDR3 DNA reads as TGTGCCAGCAGCTGGTCTGGGCTAGCGGGAACAGATACGCAGTATTTT. The chain has TRBV11-2 and TRBJ2-3, with 9 bases that match TRBD2. The CDR3 contains 16 residues. With 4 bases clipped from V and 3 bases from J, the junction kept 8 bases outside the gene matches. Per germline, CDR1 SGHAT and CDR2 FQNNGV.

The V and J genes are TRBV2 and TRBJ2-2; D possibly corresponds to TRBD1 (6 bases). Trimming shortened V by 8 bases and J by 0 bases, and 10 bases separated the two germline ends. Germline CDR1 is SNHLY and CDR2 is FYNNEI. The CDR3 sequence is 14 residues long. Here the CDR3 reads CASLRTANTGELFF. CDR3 nucleotides: TGTGCCAGCCTCCGGACAGCGAACACCGGGGAGCTGTTTTTT.

V usage is TRBV11-2 and J usage is TRBJ1-2, with unresolved D. CDR1 is SGHAT, CDR2 FQNNGV, per germline. The CDR3 is 12 amino acids. The V gene lost 5 bases and the J gene lost 8 bases, with 12 bases spanning the gap. Here the CDR3 DNA reads TGTGCCAGCAGCACAGACAATCGGGGCTACACCTTC. It yields the protein CASSTDNRGYTF.

The V gene is TRBV15, the J gene TRBJ2-7; 7 bases map to TRBD1. With V trimmed by 3 bases and J by 1 base, 0 bases remained unmatched. CDR3 length: 13 residues. The germline V gene has CDR1 LNHNV and CDR2 YYDKDF (reference sequence). The CDR3 bases are TGTGCCACCAGCAGGACAGGGTCCTACGAGCAGTACTTC. This codes for CATSRTGSYEQYF.